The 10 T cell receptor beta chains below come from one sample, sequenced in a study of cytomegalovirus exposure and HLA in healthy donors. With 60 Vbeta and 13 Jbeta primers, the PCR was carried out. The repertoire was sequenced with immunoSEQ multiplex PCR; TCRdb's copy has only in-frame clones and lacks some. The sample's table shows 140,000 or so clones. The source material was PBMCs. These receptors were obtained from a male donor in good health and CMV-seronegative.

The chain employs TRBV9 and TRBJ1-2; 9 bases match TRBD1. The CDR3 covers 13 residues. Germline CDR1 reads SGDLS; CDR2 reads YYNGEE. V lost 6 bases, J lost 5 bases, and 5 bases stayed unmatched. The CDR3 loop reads CASTTTGGYGYTF. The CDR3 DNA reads TGTGCCAGCACCACGACAGGGGGGTATGGCTACACCTTC.

The CDR3 DNA follows: TGTGCCAGCAGCGTAGGACTGGCTACCTACGAGCAGTACTTC. Residues: CASSVGLATYEQYF. The rearrangement joins TRBV9 to TRBJ2-7; D uncertain. The CDR3 length is 14 residues. V shed 0 bases and J shed 2 bases, with 9 bases lying between them. Germline V gene sequence: CDR1 SGDLS, CDR2 YYNGEE.

The CDR3 nucleotides read TGTGCCTGGAGTGTACTAGCGGGAGGGCCAGTTGAGCAGTTCTTC. As protein: CAWSVLAGGPVEQFF. The gene calls are TRBV30 and TRBJ2-1; TRBD2 matches 13 bases. Germline CDR1 and CDR2: GTSNPN and SVGIG (reference sequence). V lost 0 bases and J lost 9; bases outside the gene matches: 5. The CDR3 is 15 residues long.

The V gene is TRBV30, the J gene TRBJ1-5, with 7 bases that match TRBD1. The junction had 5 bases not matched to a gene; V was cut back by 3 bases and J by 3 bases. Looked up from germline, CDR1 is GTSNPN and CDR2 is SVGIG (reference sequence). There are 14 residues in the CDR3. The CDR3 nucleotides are TGTGCCTGGAGCGAAGACAGGGACAATCAGCCCCAGCATTTT. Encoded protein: CAWSEDRDNQPQHF.

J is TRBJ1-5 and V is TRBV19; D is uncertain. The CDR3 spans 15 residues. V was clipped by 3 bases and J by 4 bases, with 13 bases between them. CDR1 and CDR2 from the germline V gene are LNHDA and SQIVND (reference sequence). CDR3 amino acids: CASSIRDRPNQPQHF. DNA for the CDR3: TGTGCCAGTAGTATTCGGGATCGTCCTAATCAGCCCCAGCATTTT. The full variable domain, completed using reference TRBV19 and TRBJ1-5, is DGGITQSPKYLFRKEGQNVTLSCEQNLNHDAMYWYRQDPGQGLRLIYYSQIVNDFQKGDIAEGYSVSREKKESFPLTVTSAQKNPTAFYLCASSIRDRPNQPQHFGDGTRLSIL.

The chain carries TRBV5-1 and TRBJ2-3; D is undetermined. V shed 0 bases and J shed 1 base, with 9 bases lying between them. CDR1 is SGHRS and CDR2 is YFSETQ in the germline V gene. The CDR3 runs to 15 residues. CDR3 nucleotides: TGCGCCAGCAGCTTGGGATGGAGTCGCACAGATACGCAGTATTTT. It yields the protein CASSLGWSRTDTQYF.

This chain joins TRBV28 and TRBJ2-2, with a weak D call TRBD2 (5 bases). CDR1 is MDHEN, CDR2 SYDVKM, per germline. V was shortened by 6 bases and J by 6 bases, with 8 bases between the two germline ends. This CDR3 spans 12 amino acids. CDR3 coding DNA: TGTGCCAGCAGGCCCGGGGCCGGGGAGCTGTTTTTT. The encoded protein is CASRPGAGELFF.

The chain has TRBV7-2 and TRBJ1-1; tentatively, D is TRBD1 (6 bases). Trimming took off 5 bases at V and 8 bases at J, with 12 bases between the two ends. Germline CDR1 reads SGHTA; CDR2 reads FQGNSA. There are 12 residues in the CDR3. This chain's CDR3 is CASSRPTGEAFF. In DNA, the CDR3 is TGTGCCAGCAGCCGACCGACAGGAGAAGCTTTCTTT.

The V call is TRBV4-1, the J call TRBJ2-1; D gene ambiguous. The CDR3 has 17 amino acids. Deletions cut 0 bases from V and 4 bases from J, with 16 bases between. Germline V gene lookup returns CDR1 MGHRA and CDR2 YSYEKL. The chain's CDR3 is CASSQDRDSSHYNEQFF. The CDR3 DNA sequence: TGCGCCAGCAGCCAAGACCGCGACTCATCTCATTACAATGAGCAGTTCTTC.

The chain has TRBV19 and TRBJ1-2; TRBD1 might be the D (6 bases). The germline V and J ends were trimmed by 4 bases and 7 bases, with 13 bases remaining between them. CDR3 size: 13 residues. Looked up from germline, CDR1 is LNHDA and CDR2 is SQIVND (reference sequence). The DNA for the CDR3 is TGTGCCAGTAGTACGGGAACAGGGAGTGGCTACACCTTC. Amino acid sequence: CASSTGTGSGYTF.